This TCR beta chain was identified during a study of blood T cells in healthy people across ages. The germline V gene encodes CDR1 SEHNR and CDR2 FQNEAQ (reference sequence). The CDR3 contains 12 residues. V was shortened by 6 bases and J by 10 bases, with 15 bases between the two germline ends. A J-beta primer mix and a sample-barcoded 5' primer were used in a second PCR of roughly 6 to 11 cycles. TCRdb passed the 5' RACE reads through MiXCR, listing each CDR3 protein once. The sample includes about 1.1 million distinct CDR3 sequences, about two fifths seen only once; the top ten take approximately 14%.

The TCR was taken from a man aged 18-30 years in good health. V is TRBV7-9 and J is TRBJ1-1; D is uncertain. The sample comprised blood. The chain's CDR3 is CASSFNQVLAFF. Here the CDR3 DNA reads TGTGCCAGCAGTTTTAATCAGGTTTTAGCTTTCTTT.